These 7 T cell receptor beta chains came from one sample sequenced in a study of prognosis after radiotherapy for stage I lung cancer. Two-round multiplex PCR amplified TCR beta CDR3 from genomic DNA. Amplification in first-round PCR relied on primers specific to each TRBV and TRBJ gene. In TCRdb, the multiplex PCR reads were re-called with MiXCR into one record per CDR3 protein. The sample lists some 15,000 distinct CDR3 sequences; under 55% were seen once. The source material was PBMCs, sampled before or after stereotactic body radiation therapy (not recorded which). The receptors stem from a donor of 50 years or more with non-small cell lung cancer.

This clonotype was seen at least ten times. J is TRBJ2-5 and V is TRBV6-1; D is unresolved. The V gene's germline CDR1 is MNHNS and CDR2 SASEGT. The CDR3 totals 13 residues. The V end was cut by 1 base, the J end by 3 bases, with 6 bases between. The DNA for the CDR3 is TGTGCCAGCAGTGAAGGGTCGAAAGAGACCCAGTACTTC. Translating gives CASSEGSKETQYF.

Remarks on this clonotype: A read error may be the cause here, since a much bigger clone is one base away. V is TRBV20-1 and J is TRBJ2-1; no clear D. This CDR3 region has 12 residues. V gave up 6 bases and J gave up 12 bases, with 18 bases separating them. Germline V gene sequence: CDR1 DFQATT, CDR2 SNEGSKA (reference sequence). The CDR3 nucleotides are TGCAGTGCCCTTAGAGATCGTGGGTTGCAGTTCTTC. Encoded protein: CSALRDRGLQFF.

This chain uses TRBV6-2 or TRBV6-3 with TRBJ2-2, with D hard to call. The ends were cut back, 2 bases at V and 1 base at J, with 5 bases in the middle. The CDR3 length is 14 residues. The germline V gene encodes CDR1 MNHEY and CDR2 SVGEGT. The CDR3 sequence: CASSYKRNTGELFF. Written as DNA, the CDR3 is TGTGCCAGCAGTTACAAGCGGAACACCGGGGAGCTGTTTTTT.

This sequence joins TRBV28 and TRBJ1-4; the match to TRBD1 covers 8 bases. This CDR3 has 15 amino acids. The J segment lost 5 bases and the V segment lost 7 bases, leaving 9 bases of the junction unmatched. From germline, CDR1 is MDHEN and CDR2 SYDVKM. The CDR3 nucleotides are TGTGCCAGCATTTCCCCGGGACAGGCAAATGAAAAACTGTTTTTT. Translated: CASISPGQANEKLFF.

The J gene is TRBJ2-7, the V gene TRBV27; D call uncertain. V lost 7 bases, J lost 5 bases, and 9 bases lay in between. Looked up from germline, CDR1 is MNHEY and CDR2 is SMNVEV (reference sequence). This CDR3 comprises 11 residues. CDR3: CASILWDEQYF. CDR3 nucleotides: TGTGCCAGCATCCTTTGGGACGAGCAGTACTTC.

This rearrangement joins TRBV6-2 or TRBV6-3 to TRBJ2-1, with 12 bases fitting TRBD2. In germline, CDR1 is MNHEY, CDR2 SVGEGT. This CDR3 is 15 amino acids long. The trim removed 10 bases at V and 7 bases at J, leaving 11 bases unmatched. The CDR3 loop reads CAIRIGTSGLNEQFF. The CDR3 DNA sequence: TGTGCCATCCGCATCGGGACTAGCGGGTTGAATGAGCAGTTCTTC.

By share, this clonotype ranks as medium-sized. The gene calls are TRBV27 and TRBJ1-6; no firm D call. CDR3 size: 15 residues. Trimming took 2 bases from V and 7 from J, leaving 12 bases between them. Germline CDR1 and CDR2: MNHEY and SMNVEV (reference sequence). CDR3 residues: CASSLRLALNSPLHF. CDR3 bases: TGTGCCAGCAGTTTAAGGCTGGCATTGAATTCACCCCTCCACTTT.